These 19 T cell receptor beta chains came from one sample sequenced in a study of T cells in Graves' hyperthyroidism and ophthalmopathy. Amplified regions were TCR beta CDR3 sequences from RNA transcripts. TCR CDR3 underwent first-round RT-PCR with the HTBI primer set. TCRdb fed the multiplex PCR reads into MiXCR, producing one record per CDR3 protein. Among roughly 200,000 distinct CDR3 sequences listed, approximately 16% were seen once. The specimen sequenced was blood. The receptors stem from a man aged 40-49 years with Graves' hyperthyroidism.

This clonotype occurred many times. A read error may produce the germline difference seen at one junction end. The chain has TRBV20-1 and TRBJ1-3; D is possibly TRBD1 (5 bases). Germline CDR1 and CDR2: DFQATT and SNEGSKA (reference sequence). The CDR3 is 13 amino acids. The CDR3 bases are TGCAGTGCCAGAGACAGCTCTGGAAACACCATATATTTT. This encodes CSARDSSGNTIYF.

As to this clonotype: Possible read error: a much larger clone is one base away. V usage is TRBV29-1 and J usage is TRBJ2-1; D not resolved. V dropped 8 bases and J dropped 3 bases, with 14 bases sitting between them. Germline CDR1 SQVTM, CDR2 ANQGSEA. CDR3 length: 13 residues. In DNA form, the CDR3 reads TGCAGCTTCGCCACCCGGAGCTACAATGAGCAGTTCTTC. Translating gives CSFATRSYNEQFF.

The J gene is TRBJ2-5, the V gene TRBV7-9; D remains unclear. Trimming left V 5 bases short and J 0 bases short, with 10 bases between. Germline CDR1 and CDR2: SEHNR and FQNEAQ (reference sequence). This CDR3 is 14 amino acids long. The CDR3 reads CASSQELDQETQYF. The DNA for the CDR3 is TGTGCCAGCAGCCAAGAGTTGGACCAAGAGACCCAGTACTTC.

The gene calls are TRBV27 and TRBJ1-1, with a tentative D call TRBD1 (6 bases). Germline V lookup: CDR1 MNHEY, CDR2 SMNVEV (reference sequence). The CDR3 consists of 16 residues. V lost 5 bases to trimming and J lost 6 bases, with 22 bases between them. As DNA, the CDR3 is TGTGCCAGCAGTCTGTGGGGGCAGATGGGCGGGGCTGAAGCTTTCTTT. The encoded protein is CASSLWGQMGGAEAFF.

This clonotype occurred many times. V usage is TRBV4-2 and J usage is TRBJ2-7; D unclear. CDR1 LGHNA and CDR2 YNFKEQ come from the germline V gene. V was cut by 0 bases and J by 0 bases, with 6 bases left in between. The CDR3 runs to 14 residues. The CDR3 DNA follows: TGTGCCAGCAGCCAAGAGCCAGTCTCCTACGAGCAGTACTTC. It translates to CASSQEPVSYEQYF.

This clonotype was found a few times. The chain uses TRBV30 and TRBJ1-6; perhaps TRBD1 as D (5 bases). The V end lost 3 bases, the J end lost 6 bases, and 21 bases lay between the germline ends. CDR3 length: 17 residues. The germline CDR1 and CDR2 sequences are GTSNPN and SVGIG (reference sequence). The CDR3 DNA follows: TGTGCCTGGAGCTTAACAGGTTTTCTTTTTCTTAATTCACCCCTCCACTTT. It translates to CAWSLTGFLFLNSPLHF.

This clonotype was seen only a few times. The V and J genes are TRBV14 and TRBJ1-1, with 8 bases that match TRBD1. The germline gives CDR1 SGHDN, CDR2 FVKESK. The J segment lost 1 base and the V segment lost 4 bases, leaving 5 bases of the junction unmatched. The CDR3 extends over 15 amino acids. The CDR3 coding sequence is TGTGCCAGCAGCCCCGTGGACAGGGCGAACACTGAAGCTTTCTTT. This encodes CASSPVDRANTEAFF.

The chain is built from TRBV5-1 and TRBJ1-1, with a possible D match to TRBD1 (5 bases). CDR1 is SGHRS and CDR2 is YFSETQ in the germline V gene. V was shortened by 5 bases and J by 4 bases, with 15 bases between the two germline ends. This CDR3 is built from 14 residues. CDR3 sequence reads: CASRPGEWGTEAFF. The CDR3 nucleotides read TGCGCCAGCAGACCGGGGGAGTGGGGCACTGAAGCTTTCTTT.

This clonotype was detected many times. The chain uses TRBV5-1 and TRBJ2-3; D possibly matches TRBD1 or TRBD2 (5 bases each). The CDR3 runs 16 residues. The germline V and J ends were trimmed by 0 bases and 0 bases, with 11 bases remaining between them. CDR1 is SGHRS, CDR2 YFSETQ, per germline. The CDR3 loop reads CASSLGGDPSTDTQYF. The CDR3 region has the DNA TGCGCCAGCAGCTTGGGAGGGGATCCTAGCACAGATACGCAGTATTTT.

The chain carries TRBV18 and TRBJ2-1; D is possibly TRBD1 (6 bases). V lost 4 bases and J 5 bases, leaving 15 bases between the germline ends. The CDR3 contains 15 residues. Per germline, CDR1 KGHSH and CDR2 LQKENI. The CDR3, as DNA: TGTGCCAGCTCACTGGGGGTTGGGACAAACAATGAGCAGTTCTTC. Translated: CASSLGVGTNNEQFF. Looking up the rest from reference TRBV18 and TRBJ2-1 gives the full variable domain: NAGVMQNPRHLVRRRGQEARLRCSPMKGHSHVYWYRQLPEEGLKFMVYLQKENIIDESGMPKERFSAEFPKEGPSILRIQQVVRGDSAAYFCASSLGVGTNNEQFFGPGTRLTVL.

A word on this clonotype: One end of the junction is discordant with germline, which a read error may explain. The chain combines TRBV18 with TRBJ1-1; D is uncertain. CDR1 and CDR2 (germline): KGHSH, LQKENI. The CDR3 runs to 15 residues. This CDR3 reads CASSPNRQQNTEALF. CDR3 DNA: TGTGCCAGCTCACCAAATCGGCAGCAGAACACTGAAGCTCTCTTT.

The rearrangement joins TRBV6-6 to TRBJ1-5; no clear D gene. The V end was cut by 0 bases, the J end by 9 bases, with 15 bases between. CDR3 size: 15 residues. Germline assignment: CDR1 MNHNY and CDR2 SVGAGI (reference sequence). CDR3 in amino acids: CASSYSSPEHAPQHF. The CDR3 DNA follows: TGTGCCAGCAGTTACTCGTCCCCAGAGCATGCGCCCCAGCATTTT.

The V gene is TRBV7-9, the J gene TRBJ2-1, with a tentative D call TRBD1 (6 bases). Trimming cost V 0 bases and J 8 bases, with 29 bases left between them. Germline CDR1 and CDR2: SEHNR and FQNEAQ (reference sequence). The CDR3 is 20 residues long. The CDR3 coding sequence is TGTGCCAGCAGCTTAGCGCCGGTGATTCAAGGGGGAAAGAGAATCGATGAGCAGTTCTTC. This sequence encodes CASSLAPVIQGGKRIDEQFF.

This clonotype was detected ten times or more. The chain combines TRBV11-1 with TRBJ2-7; tentatively, D is TRBD1 or TRBD2 (6 bases each). CDR3 length equals 14 residues. With 2 bases removed from V and 4 bases from J, the gap between germline ends came to 12 bases. Germline CDR1 SGHAT, CDR2 FQDESV (reference sequence). This CDR3 reads CASSLTGGGYEQYF. For the CDR3, the DNA is TGTGCCAGCAGCTTAACAGGAGGGGGTTACGAGCAGTACTTC.

This clonotype was seen a handful of times. The chain employs TRBV6-5 and TRBJ2-5; tentative D call: TRBD1 (5 bases). In germline, CDR1 is MNHEY, CDR2 SVGAGI. The V end was cut by 4 bases, the J end by 5 bases, with 11 bases between. CDR3 length: 13 residues. The CDR3 here is CASSSGSGETQYF. The CDR3 region has the DNA TGTGCCAGCAGTTCAGGGTCAGGTGAGACCCAGTACTTC.

This clonotype occurred many times. The V and J genes are TRBV29-1 and TRBJ1-1; possible D gene TRBD1, 5 bases. Germline V lookup: CDR1 SQVTM, CDR2 ANQGSEA. The V end lost 4 bases, the J end lost 0 bases, and 9 bases lay between the germline ends. The CDR3 covers 13 residues. The CDR3 is CSVGGGMNTEAFF. The CDR3 DNA reads TGCAGCGTTGGCGGGGGTATGAACACTGAAGCTTTCTTT.

This clonotype was counted many times. CDR3 region: CASSQGLSEAFF. The CDR3 region has the DNA TGTGCCAGCAGCCAAGGTTTATCTGAAGCTTTCTTT. The chain joins TRBV3-1 to TRBJ1-1; no definite D call. V was clipped by 1 base and J by 6 bases, with 6 bases between them. The CDR3 consists of 12 residues. Germline CDR1 reads LGHDT; CDR2 reads YNNKEL (reference sequence).

This clonotype was observed many times. J is TRBJ2-3 and V is TRBV10-3; the D gene is possibly TRBD1 (5 bases). The CDR3 consists of 13 residues. The germline gives CDR1 ENHRY, CDR2 SYGVKD. V lost 6 bases and J lost 4, with 11 bases in between. CDR3 in DNA: TGTGCCATCAGGTTGGAAGGGGCAGATACGCAGTATTTT. Its protein is CAIRLEGADTQYF.

This clonotype was observed at least ten times. The CDR3 loop is CSARDTGTETQYF. CDR3 DNA sequence: TGCAGTGCTAGAGATACGGGAACGGAGACCCAGTACTTC. The V and J genes are TRBV20-1 and TRBJ2-5; weak D call: TRBD2 (5 bases). V lost 0 bases and J 5 bases, leaving 10 bases between the germline ends. This CDR3 has 13 residues. From germline, CDR1 is DFQATT and CDR2 SNEGSKA (reference sequence).